Given below is one T cell receptor beta chain in context. Germline CDR1 reads KGHDR; CDR2 reads SFDVKD. This CDR3 region has 15 residues. Trimming cost V 9 bases and J 4 bases; bases outside gene matches: 9. Assay: immunoSEQ multiplex PCR; the TCRdb copy retains only in-frame clones and omits some. The table has around 110,000 clones, 80% to 90% seen once. This sample is drawn from a study of T cell responses to AZD1222 COVID-19 vaccine. This receptor was identified in an adult in good health. The rearrangement links TRBV24-1 to TRBJ2-5; 11 bases are shared with TRBD2. The sample here was peripheral blood, taken on day 0 of MenACWY control vaccination. CDR3 DNA: TGTGCCACCGCCGATAGCGGGGGGGCAGGAGAGACCCAGTACTTC. Translation gives CATADSGGAGETQYF.